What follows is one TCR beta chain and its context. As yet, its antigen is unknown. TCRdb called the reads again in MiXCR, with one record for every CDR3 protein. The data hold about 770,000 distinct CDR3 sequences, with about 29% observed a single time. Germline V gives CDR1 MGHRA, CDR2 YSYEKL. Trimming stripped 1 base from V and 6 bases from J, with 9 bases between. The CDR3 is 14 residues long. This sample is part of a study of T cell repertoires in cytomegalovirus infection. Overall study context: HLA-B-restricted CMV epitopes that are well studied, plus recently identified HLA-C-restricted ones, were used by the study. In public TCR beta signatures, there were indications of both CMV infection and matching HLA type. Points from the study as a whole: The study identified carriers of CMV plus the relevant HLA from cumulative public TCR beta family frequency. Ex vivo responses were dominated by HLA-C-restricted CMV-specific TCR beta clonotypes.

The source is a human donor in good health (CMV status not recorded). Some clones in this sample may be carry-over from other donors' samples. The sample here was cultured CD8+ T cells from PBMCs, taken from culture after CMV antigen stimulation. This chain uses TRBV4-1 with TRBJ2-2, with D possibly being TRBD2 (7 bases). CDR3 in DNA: TGCGCCAGCAGCCAAGGGGGGGGCGCCGGGGAGCTGTTTTTT. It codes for CASSQGGGAGELFF.